The clone carrying this T cell receptor (beta chain) was counted only a few times. V lost 3 bases to trimming and J lost 5 bases, with 7 bases between them. Germline lookup yields CDR1 SGHDN and CDR2 FVKESK. The CDR3 totals 12 residues. This sample was included in a study of blood T cell repertoires in COVID-19. As for the study in general: Acute and convalescent COVID-19 specimens originated in the United States, Italy and Spain.

Assay used: immunoSEQ multiplex PCR; TCRdb lists only in-frame clones, some missing. The table has around 170,000 clones, about 82% seen once. The sequence derives from a man aged 50 to 59 with active or convalescent COVID-19. The V gene is TRBV14, the J gene TRBJ2-5; no firm D call. The specimen sequenced was peripheral blood. The CDR3 coding sequence is TGTGCCAGCAGCCAGATGGGCGAGACCCAGTACTTC. As protein: CASSQMGETQYF.